The 30 T cell receptor beta chains below come from one sample, sequenced in a study of cytomegalovirus exposure and HLA in healthy donors. PCR was performed using 60 Vbeta and 13 Jbeta primers. The repertoire was sequenced with immunoSEQ multiplex PCR; TCRdb's copy has only in-frame clones and lacks some. The sample totals tens of thousands of clones. The specimen was PBMCs. The receptors were gathered from a woman aged 60-75 years in good health and CMV-seronegative.

The chain carries TRBV27 and TRBJ1-4, with 7 bases that match TRBD1. CDR3 length: 17 amino acids. Germline CDR1 and CDR2: MNHEY and SMNVEV (reference sequence). With 7 bases clipped from V and 5 bases from J, the junction kept 16 bases outside the gene matches. The CDR3 region has the DNA TGTGCCAGCACTCGGACAGGTCAGATTGGAGGGAATGAAAAACTGTTTTTT. Residues: CASTRTGQIGGNEKLFF.

The CDR3 DNA is TGTGCCAGCAGCTTATCCGTTAGCCGGTACTTC. Its translation is CASSLSVSRYF. The chain uses TRBV7-8 and TRBJ2-5; D uncertain. The CDR3 extends over 11 amino acids. The V end was cut by 2 bases, the J end by 13 bases, with 11 bases between. Germline values: CDR1 SGHVS, CDR2 FQNEAQ.

In DNA form, the CDR3 reads TGCAGCGCGGCCCAGGGGTCGCCCGAAATCTACGAGCAGTACTTC. This gives the protein CSAAQGSPEIYEQYF. This chain joins TRBV29-1 and TRBJ2-7; possibly TRBD1 for D (6 bases). Germline CDR1 is SQVTM and CDR2 is ANQGSEA. This CDR3 is built from 15 residues. V was cut by 7 bases and J by 3 bases, with 22 bases left in between.

This chain joins TRBV2 and TRBJ2-5, with D possibly matching TRBD2 (6 bases). CDR1 is SNHLY, CDR2 FYNNEI, per germline. Trimming stripped 5 bases from V and 5 bases from J, with 18 bases between. The CDR3 is made up of 15 amino acids. In DNA, the CDR3 is TGTGCCAGCAGTTGGGGCGGGGAGAGGGACGAGACCCAGTACTTC. It specifies CASSWGGERDETQYF.

The rearrangement uses TRBV19 and TRBJ1-5; 8 nucleotides align to TRBD1. CDR1 is LNHDA, CDR2 SQIVND, per germline (reference sequence). CDR3 size: 14 residues. J was trimmed by 6 bases and V by 3 bases; bases with no gene match: 4. Here the CDR3 DNA reads TGTGCCAGTAGTATGGACAGGGCGGGTCAGCCCCAGCATTTT. Its protein is CASSMDRAGQPQHF.

The chain carries TRBV15 and TRBJ1-1; D remains ambiguous. Per germline, CDR1 LNHNV and CDR2 YYDKDF (reference sequence). Trimming left V 0 bases short and J 1 base short, with 6 bases between. This CDR3 is 14 amino acids long. The CDR3 here is CATSRDTTNTEAFF. In nucleotides, the CDR3 is TGTGCCACCAGCAGAGATACTACGAACACTGAAGCTTTCTTT. The full variable domain, in which reference TRBV15 and TRBJ1-1 provide the parts outside the CDR3, is DAMVIQNPRYQVTQFGKPVTLSCSQTLNHNVMYWYQQKSSQAPKLLFHYYDKDFNNEADTPDNFQSRRPNTSFCFLDIRSPGLGDTAMYLCATSRDTTNTEAFFGQGTRLTVV.

The chain recombines TRBV18 with TRBJ1-5; D gene unclear. V gave up 5 bases and J gave up 5 bases, with 13 bases separating them. The germline V gene encodes CDR1 KGHSH and CDR2 LQKENI. The CDR3 sequence is 14 residues long. The CDR3 DNA reads TGTGCCAGCTCAGAGATGACTGAGTATCAGCCCCAGCATTTT. As protein: CASSEMTEYQPQHF.

The CDR3 is CASSEWRGHLNEQFF. The CDR3 DNA sequence: TGTGCCAGCAGTGAGTGGAGGGGTCACCTGAATGAGCAGTTCTTC. J is TRBJ2-1 and V is TRBV2, with D perhaps matching TRBD2 (6 bases). Trimming pared 3 bases from V and 7 bases from J, leaving 16 bases between. The CDR3 loop spans 15 amino acids. Germline V CDR1 and CDR2: SNHLY, FYNNEI. Supplemented by reference TRBV2 and TRBJ2-1, the full variable domain reads EPEVTQTPSHQVTQMGQEVILRCVPISNHLYFYWYRQILGQKVEFLVSFYNNEISEKSEIFDDQFSVERPDGSNFTLKIRSTKLEDSAMYFCASSEWRGHLNEQFFGPGTRLTVL.

The rearrangement joins TRBV5-1 to TRBJ2-2, with 8 bases fitting TRBD1. The CDR3 is 14 residues long. The germline V gene has CDR1 SGHRS and CDR2 YFSETQ. Trimming removed 4 bases from V and 6 bases from J; junction bases left unmatched: 5. In nucleotides, the CDR3 is TGCGCCAGCAGCAGTTCAGGGGGCCCCGGGGAGCTGTTTTTT. It yields the protein CASSSSGGPGELFF. Full variable domain (missing parts from reference TRBV5-1 and TRBJ2-2): KAGVTQTPRYLIKTRGQQVTLSCSPISGHRSVSWYQQTPGQGLQFLFEYFSETQRNKGNFPGRFSGRQFSNSRSEMNVSTLELGDSALYLCASSSSGGPGELFFGEGSRLTVL.

V is TRBV6-1 and J is TRBJ2-7, with 9 bases identical to TRBD1. The V gene's germline CDR1 is MNHNS and CDR2 SASEGT. The length of the CDR3 is 14 residues. Trimming at V came to 4 bases and at J to 8 bases, leaving 9 bases not matched to a gene. CDR3 residues: CASSGPGQGLKQYF. The CDR3 coding sequence is TGTGCCAGCAGTGGACCGGGACAGGGTTTGAAGCAGTACTTC.

The chain has TRBV7-9 and TRBJ2-7; 12 bases match TRBD2. Germline V gene sequence: CDR1 SEHNR, CDR2 FQNEAQ (reference sequence). V lost 2 bases to trimming and J lost 2 bases; unmatched junction nucleotides: 4. The CDR3 has 16 residues. Here the CDR3 reads CASSLPPSGRAYEQYF. CDR3 coding DNA: TGTGCCAGCAGCTTACCCCCTAGCGGGAGGGCCTACGAGCAGTACTTC. Full variable domain (outside the CDR3, taken from reference TRBV7-9 and TRBJ2-7): DTGVSQNPRHKITKRGQNVTFRCDPISEHNRLYWYRQTLGQGPEFLTYFQNEAQLEKSRLLSDRFSAERPKGSFSTLEIQRTEQGDSAMYLCASSLPPSGRAYEQYFGPGTRLTVT.

V is TRBV2 and J is TRBJ1-5; TRBD1 might be the D (6 bases). Trimming removed 6 bases at V and 3 bases at J, with 24 bases between. CDR1 is SNHLY, CDR2 FYNNEI, per germline. The CDR3 length is 18 residues. CDR3 nucleotide sequence: TGTGCCAGCAGCCTCCCGTCGGGGCAGGGGAGGGACAATCAGCCCCAGCATTTT. It specifies CASSLPSGQGRDNQPQHF.

The chain uses TRBV11-2 and TRBJ2-1, with 11 bases identical to TRBD2. This CDR3 contains 16 residues. Germline values: CDR1 SGHAT, CDR2 FQNNGV. Losses at the gene ends were 5 bases for V and 3 bases for J; bases not matched to a gene: 6. For the CDR3, the DNA is TGTGCCAGCAGCCCCCGACTAGCGGGAATCTACAATGAGCAGTTCTTC. It translates to CASSPRLAGIYNEQFF.

The V call is TRBV4-3, the J call TRBJ2-3; D remains unclear. Germline lookup yields CDR1 LGHNA and CDR2 YSLEER. Between the trimmed V and J ends, which lost 0 bases and 0 bases, there was a span of 7 bases. This CDR3 region has 15 residues. For the CDR3, the DNA is TGCGCCAGCAGCCAAGATCCCCAGAGCACAGATACGCAGTATTTT. This encodes CASSQDPQSTDTQYF.

The chain combines TRBV18 with TRBJ2-2; 7 nucleotides match TRBD1. CDR1 is KGHSH and CDR2 is LQKENI in the germline V gene. With V trimmed by 5 bases and J by 5 bases, 11 bases remained unmatched. The CDR3 has 16 residues. The CDR3 DNA reads as TGTGCCAGCTCATCTCAAAGGACAGGAGAGACCGGGGAGCTGTTTTTT. Its translation: CASSSQRTGETGELFF.

The V call is TRBV2, the J call TRBJ2-5; 10 bases match TRBD1. The CDR3 totals 13 residues. Trimming took 7 bases from V and 5 from J; bases not matched to a gene: 4. CDR1 and CDR2 from the germline V gene are SNHLY and FYNNEI. In DNA form, the CDR3 reads TGTGCCAGCAAGACAGGGGGCTGGGAGACCCAGTACTTC. This codes for CASKTGGWETQYF.

The chain uses TRBV19 and TRBJ1-5, with 7 bases lining up with TRBD1. This CDR3 is 17 amino acids long. V was clipped by 0 bases and J by 5 bases; unmatched bases: 10. Germline-derived CDR1 and CDR2 are LNHDA and SQIVND (reference sequence). This CDR3 is CASSIEGMTGWDQPQHF. Written as DNA, the CDR3 is TGTGCCAGTAGTATAGAAGGTATGACAGGGTGGGATCAGCCCCAGCATTTT.

The rearrangement links TRBV30 to TRBJ2-4; the match to TRBD2 covers 7 bases. The CDR3 runs 17 residues. The germline CDR1 and CDR2 sequences are GTSNPN and SVGIG (reference sequence). Germline trimming cut 4 bases from V and 9 bases from J; bases unmatched to any gene: 21. The CDR3 DNA reads TGTGCCTGGACGGAGAGCTCTAGCGGAGCCCGCTTTAGCATTCAGTACTTC. Translated: CAWTESSSGARFSIQYF.

The chain recombines TRBV30 with TRBJ1-4, with D perhaps TRBD1 (5 bases). Germline V gene lookup returns CDR1 GTSNPN and CDR2 SVGIG (reference sequence). Trimming removed 7 bases from V and 0 bases from J, with 21 bases in between. CDR3 length: 17 residues. The CDR3 DNA reads as TGTGCCTCCGAGCTCTTGGGGCCAGGTGCAACTAATGAAAAACTGTTTTTT. The encoded protein is CASELLGPGATNEKLFF.

This rearrangement joins TRBV15 to TRBJ1-1; 8 bases align to TRBD1. CDR1 LNHNV and CDR2 YYDKDF come from the germline V gene (reference sequence). J lost 4 bases, V lost 3 bases, and 10 bases had no gene match. CDR3 size: 16 residues. The CDR3 DNA reads TGTGCCACCAGCAGGGACAGGGACCCAACGGGCACTGAAGCTTTCTTT. Its translation: CATSRDRDPTGTEAFF.

The rearrangement links TRBV9 to TRBJ2-5; 9 bases line up with TRBD2. The CDR3 consists of 17 residues. The V gene end was trimmed by 4 bases and the J gene end by 1 base; junction bases not matched to a gene: 11. CDR1 and CDR2 (germline): SGDLS, YYNGEE. CDR3 region: CASSPRGSGSAQETQYF. Here the CDR3 DNA reads TGTGCCAGCAGCCCTCGTGGTAGCGGGAGTGCCCAAGAGACCCAGTACTTC. The whole variable domain, remainder taken from reference TRBV9 and TRBJ2-5, is DSGVTQTPKHLITATGQRVTLRCSPRSGDLSVYWYQQSLDQGLQFLIQYYNGEERAKGNILERFSAQQFPDLHSELNLSSLELGDSALYFCASSPRGSGSAQETQYFGPGTRLLVL.

The chain couples TRBV19 to TRBJ1-1; the D gene is possibly TRBD1 (6 bases). Germline V gives CDR1 LNHDA, CDR2 SQIVND (reference sequence). The CDR3 contains 13 residues. V was shortened by 10 bases and J by 1 base, with 13 bases between the two germline ends. CDR3 in DNA: TGTGCCATTAGAGACAGGCGGAACACTGAAGCTTTCTTT. This encodes CAIRDRRNTEAFF.

This chain joins TRBV6-1 and TRBJ2-5; D remains ambiguous. Germline CDR1 MNHNS, CDR2 SASEGT. The CDR3 spans 17 residues. Deletions cut 1 base from V and 2 bases from J, with 17 bases between. The CDR3 sequence: CASSEGVGLGSQETQYF. The CDR3 DNA sequence: TGTGCCAGCAGTGAAGGGGTCGGCCTGGGCAGTCAAGAGACCCAGTACTTC.

The chain couples TRBV2 to TRBJ2-7; 12 nucleotides align to TRBD2. Germline V gives CDR1 SNHLY, CDR2 FYNNEI. This CDR3 contains 14 residues. The J segment lost 2 bases and the V segment lost 7 bases, leaving 3 bases of the junction unmatched. Here the CDR3 DNA reads TGTGCCAGCAATGGACTAGCGGGACCCTACGAGCAGTACTTC. The encoded protein is CASNGLAGPYEQYF.

The chain carries TRBV19 and TRBJ2-3; 9 positions match TRBD2. V was clipped by 8 bases and J by 3 bases; unmatched bases: 9. In germline, CDR1 is LNHDA, CDR2 SQIVND (reference sequence). This CDR3 is 15 amino acids long. Here the CDR3 reads CASSKAGGRTDTQYF. The CDR3 coding sequence is TGTGCCAGTTCCAAAGCGGGAGGAAGAACAGATACGCAGTATTTT.

The V and J genes are TRBV2 and TRBJ2-1; TRBD2 matches 8 bases. The CDR3 runs to 21 residues. Germline values: CDR1 SNHLY, CDR2 FYNNEI. V lost 0 bases and J lost 5; bases outside the gene matches: 21. CDR3 sequence reads: CASSEASGGPNRELADNEQFF. In DNA form, the CDR3 reads TGTGCCAGCAGTGAAGCGAGCGGAGGTCCTAACAGGGAACTAGCGGACAATGAGCAGTTCTTC. The full variable domain, its missing parts supplied by reference TRBV2 and TRBJ2-1, is EPEVTQTPSHQVTQMGQEVILRCVPISNHLYFYWYRQILGQKVEFLVSFYNNEISEKSEIFDDQFSVERPDGSNFTLKIRSTKLEDSAMYFCASSEASGGPNRELADNEQFFGPGTRLTVL.

V gene TRBV4-1 combines with J gene TRBJ2-7; D perhaps matches TRBD2 (5 bases). The V gene's germline CDR1 is MGHRA and CDR2 YSYEKL. V was trimmed by 1 base and J by 3 bases, leaving 10 bases between them. The CDR3 covers 14 residues. The CDR3 nucleotides are TGCGCCAGCAGCCAAGTTACCAGCGGCTACGAGCAGTACTTC. Amino acid sequence: CASSQVTSGYEQYF.

The chain employs TRBV2 and TRBJ2-2; D uncertain. V was shortened by 6 bases and J by 2 bases, with 10 bases between the two germline ends. CDR3 length equals 14 residues. Looked up from germline, CDR1 is SNHLY and CDR2 is FYNNEI. The CDR3 nucleotides are TGTGCCAGCAGCGCGGAGTCTAACACCGGGGAGCTGTTTTTT. Protein sequence: CASSAESNTGELFF.

The chain links TRBV5-6 to TRBJ1-4; 8 positions agree with TRBD1. CDR1 and CDR2 from the germline V gene are SGHDT and YYEEEE. V dropped 4 bases and J dropped 7; count of bases not matched to a gene: 9. CDR3 length: 15 residues. The CDR3 sequence is CASSRRGQASEKLFF. DNA of the CDR3: TGTGCCAGCAGCCGCAGGGGGCAGGCTAGTGAAAAACTGTTTTTT.

This chain links TRBV6-6 with TRBJ2-1; D possibly corresponds to TRBD2 (5 bases). Trimming removed 6 bases at V and 8 bases at J, with 20 bases between. This CDR3 is 15 amino acids long. CDR1 and CDR2 from the germline V gene are MNHNY and SVGAGI (reference sequence). CDR3 in amino acids: CASRKTPTSPHEQFF. The CDR3 nucleotides are TGTGCCAGCAGAAAGACCCCCACTAGTCCCCATGAGCAGTTCTTC.